The 14 T cell receptor beta chains given below trace back to one sample, sequenced in a study of shared clonotypes between healthy human individuals. Profiling relied on immunoSEQ multiplex PCR, and the TCRdb table lists in-frame clones only, not all of them. Of more than 1.2 million clones in the sample, just under 99% were seen once. Material for sequencing was naive CD4+ T cells sorted from blood. Subset indicated: CD45RA+ positively selected. The origin of the receptors is a man under 40 in good health.

J is TRBJ1-1 and V is TRBV7-2; 9 bases match TRBD1. This CDR3 comprises 14 residues. Trimming at V came to 5 bases and at J to 8 bases, leaving 9 bases not matched to a gene. Per germline, CDR1 SGHTA and CDR2 FQGNSA. The CDR3 DNA follows: TGTGCCAGCAGCGGCAAAAGAGGGACAGGGGAAGCTTTCTTT. Translated, it gives CASSGKRGTGEAFF. Supplemented by reference TRBV7-2 and TRBJ1-1, the full variable domain reads GAGVSQSPSNKVTEKGKDVELRCDPISGHTALYWYRQSLGQGLEFLIYFQGNSAPDKSGLPSDRFSAERTGGSVSTLTIQRTQQEDSAVYLCASSGKRGTGEAFFGQGTRLTVV.

The chain employs TRBV11-2 and TRBJ2-1; D not resolved. V lost 1 base, J lost 5 bases, and 9 bases lay in between. Germline CDR1 is SGHAT and CDR2 is FQNNGV. CDR3 length: 14 amino acids. For the CDR3, the DNA is TGTGCCAGCAGCTTAGGGCCCCAACACAATGAGCAGTTCTTC. This encodes CASSLGPQHNEQFF.

The V gene is TRBV7-8, the J gene TRBJ1-1, with D unresolved. The length of the CDR3 is 14 residues. CDR1 SGHVS and CDR2 FQNEAQ come from the germline V gene. The ends were cut back, 0 bases at V and 4 bases at J, with 9 bases in the middle. The CDR3 protein is CASSLAAERTEAFF. CDR3 sequence (DNA): TGTGCCAGCAGCTTAGCGGCGGAGCGCACTGAAGCTTTCTTT.

The V call is TRBV5-1, the J call TRBJ2-7, with D unclear. Germline values: CDR1 SGHRS, CDR2 YFSETQ. Trimming took off 0 bases at V and 3 bases at J, with 7 bases between the two ends. The CDR3 runs to 13 residues. CDR3 region: CASSLAGNYEQYF. The CDR3 nucleotides read TGCGCCAGCAGCTTGGCCGGCAACTACGAGCAGTACTTC.

CDR3 DNA: TGCAGCGCAATGACAGGGTCGGAACAGCCCCAGCATTTT. Protein product: CSAMTGSEQPQHF. This rearrangement joins TRBV29-1 to TRBJ1-5; 7 bases line up with TRBD1. With 7 bases clipped from V and 7 bases from J, the junction kept 10 bases outside the gene matches. The germline CDR1 and CDR2 sequences are SQVTM and ANQGSEA. This CDR3 comprises 13 residues.

The chain links TRBV14 to TRBJ2-7, with D possibly TRBD1 on 5 matching bases. The V end lost 3 bases, the J end lost 2 bases, and 11 bases lay between the germline ends. The CDR3 sequence is 14 residues long. The germline V gene encodes CDR1 SGHDN and CDR2 FVKESK. For the CDR3, the DNA is TGTGCCAGCAGCCAGCTGGGGCCAGCCTACGAGCAGTACTTC. Protein product: CASSQLGPAYEQYF.

The V call is TRBV7-9, the J call TRBJ2-7; D is unresolved. Trimming removed 3 bases from V and 5 bases from J, with 11 bases in between. The length of the CDR3 is 13 residues. In germline, CDR1 is SEHNR, CDR2 FQNEAQ (reference sequence). The CDR3 region has the DNA TGTGCCAGCAGCTTTCTGTATATCCACGAGCAGTACTTC. Its translation is CASSFLYIHEQYF.

The chain carries TRBV5-1 and TRBJ2-1; 11 bases align to TRBD1. The junction had 7 bases not matched to a gene; V was cut back by 6 bases and J by 8 bases. The CDR3 covers 14 residues. Per germline, CDR1 SGHRS and CDR2 YFSETQ. As DNA, the CDR3 is TGCGCCAGCACGACCGGGACAGGGGGTCATGAGCAGTTCTTC. Its protein product is CASTTGTGGHEQFF.

The chain uses TRBV27 and TRBJ1-1; D call uncertain. The CDR3 covers 15 residues. The V gene lost 4 bases and the J gene lost 4 bases, with 16 bases spanning the gap. Germline CDR1 is MNHEY and CDR2 is SMNVEV (reference sequence). Written as DNA, the CDR3 is TGTGCCAGCAGTTCGCGTCCCCCCGATCCCACTGAAGCTTTCTTT. Its translation is CASSSRPPDPTEAFF.

As regards this clone: At the DNA level, this CDR3 is encoded by other sequences in the same sample as well. J is TRBJ2-2 and V is TRBV18; a possible D gene is TRBD2 (5 bases). V was cut by 1 base and J by 4 bases, with 10 bases left in between. The germline CDR1 and CDR2 sequences are KGHSH and LQKENI. This CDR3 region has 15 residues. CDR3 region: CASSPLGVFTGELFF. DNA for the CDR3: TGTGCCAGCTCACCACTGGGAGTCTTCACCGGGGAGCTGTTTTTT. Combining the CDR3 with reference TRBV18 and TRBJ2-2 gives the whole variable domain NAGVMQNPRHLVRRRGQEARLRCSPMKGHSHVYWYRQLPEEGLKFMVYLQKENIIDESGMPKERFSAEFPKEGPSILRIQQVVRGDSAAYFCASSPLGVFTGELFFGEGSRLTVL.

This sequence joins TRBV2 and TRBJ2-5; 8 nucleotides line up with TRBD1. The CDR3 loop spans 13 amino acids. Trimming at V came to 6 bases and at J to 4 bases, leaving 4 bases not matched to a gene. Germline CDR1 reads SNHLY; CDR2 reads FYNNEI. The CDR3 nucleotides read TGTGCCAGCAGAGACACAGGGGGAGAGACCCAGTACTTC. It encodes CASRDTGGETQYF.

CDR3 amino acids: CASSQLAGTYEQYF. The DNA for the CDR3 is TGCGCCAGCAGTCAACTAGCGGGAACCTACGAGCAGTACTTC. The J gene is TRBJ2-7, the V gene TRBV4-1; TRBD2 matches 10 bases. With 6 bases clipped from V and 2 bases from J, the junction kept 4 bases outside the gene matches. The CDR3 is made up of 14 amino acids. Germline CDR1 reads MGHRA; CDR2 reads YSYEKL.

The V and J genes are TRBV6-5 and TRBJ1-2; D remains ambiguous. From germline, CDR1 is MNHEY and CDR2 SVGAGI. The V and J ends lost 6 bases and 4 bases respectively, with 12 bases between them. The CDR3 is made up of 13 amino acids. This chain's CDR3 is CASSAGGGYGYTF. In DNA form, the CDR3 reads TGTGCCAGCAGCGCGGGCGGAGGCTATGGCTACACCTTC.

The V and J genes are TRBV5-1 and TRBJ2-1; D is perhaps TRBD1 or TRBD2 (5 bases each). CDR1 SGHRS and CDR2 YFSETQ come from the germline V gene. CDR3 length equals 15 residues. The V gene lost 0 bases and the J gene lost 7 bases, with 14 bases spanning the gap. CDR3 residues: CASSLGVPEGNEQFF. CDR3 bases: TGCGCCAGCAGCTTGGGGGTTCCCGAGGGGAATGAGCAGTTCTTC.